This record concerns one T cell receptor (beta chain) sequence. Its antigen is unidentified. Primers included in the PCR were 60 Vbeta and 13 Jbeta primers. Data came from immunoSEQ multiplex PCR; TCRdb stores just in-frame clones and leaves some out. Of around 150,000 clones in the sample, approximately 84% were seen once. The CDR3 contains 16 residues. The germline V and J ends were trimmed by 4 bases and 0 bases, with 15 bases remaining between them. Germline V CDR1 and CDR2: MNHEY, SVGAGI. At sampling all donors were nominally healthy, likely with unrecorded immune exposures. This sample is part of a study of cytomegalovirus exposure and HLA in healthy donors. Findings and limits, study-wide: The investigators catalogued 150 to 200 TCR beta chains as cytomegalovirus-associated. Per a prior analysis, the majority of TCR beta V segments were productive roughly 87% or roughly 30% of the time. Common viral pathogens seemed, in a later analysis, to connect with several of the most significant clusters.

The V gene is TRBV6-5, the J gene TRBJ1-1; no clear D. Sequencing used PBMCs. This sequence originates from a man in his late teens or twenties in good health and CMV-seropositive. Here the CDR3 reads CASSSAPLLVNTEAFF. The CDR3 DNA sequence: TGTGCCAGCAGTTCCGCCCCCTTACTAGTGAACACTGAAGCTTTCTTT.